Reported below is one TCR beta chain. The data are from a study of shared clonotypes between healthy human individuals. Terminally differentiated effector memory CD45RA+ cells were left out of the naive CD8 fraction, which was CD45RO-negative and positively selected for CCR7. Donors had no recently reported acute infections or vaccinations and were HIV-negative. Method: immunoSEQ multiplex PCR; TCRdb's copy keeps in-frame clones and lacks some. The sample includes about 580,000 clones, roughly 98% of them seen just once. Germline trimming cut 3 bases from V and 0 bases from J; bases unmatched to any gene: 8. Per the germline V gene, CDR1 is SGHVS and CDR2 is FQNEAQ. The length of the CDR3 is 18 residues.

Sequenced: naive CD8+ T cells sorted from blood. The chain links TRBV7-8 to TRBJ2-3, with TRBD2 identical over 11 bases. The origin of this receptor is a young man in good health. CDR3 bases: TGTGCCAGCAGCTTGCCTGGGAGGACTAGCGGGAGCACAGATACGCAGTATTTT. It is translated as CASSLPGRTSGSTDTQYF.